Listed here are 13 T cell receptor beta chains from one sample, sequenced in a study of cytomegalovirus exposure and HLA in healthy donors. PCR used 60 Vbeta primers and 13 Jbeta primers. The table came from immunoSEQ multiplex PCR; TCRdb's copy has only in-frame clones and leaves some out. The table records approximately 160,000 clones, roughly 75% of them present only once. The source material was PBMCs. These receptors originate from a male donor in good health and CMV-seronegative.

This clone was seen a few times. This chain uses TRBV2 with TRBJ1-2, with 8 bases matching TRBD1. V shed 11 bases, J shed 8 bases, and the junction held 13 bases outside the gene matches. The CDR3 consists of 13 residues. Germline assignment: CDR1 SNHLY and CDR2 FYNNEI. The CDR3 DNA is TGTGCCGGTACGGGACAGGCAGCGAGGGGCTACACCTTC. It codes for CAGTGQAARGYTF.

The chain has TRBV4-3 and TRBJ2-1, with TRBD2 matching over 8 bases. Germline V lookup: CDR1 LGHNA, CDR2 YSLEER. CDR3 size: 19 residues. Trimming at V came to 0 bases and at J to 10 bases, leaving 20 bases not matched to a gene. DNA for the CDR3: TGCGCCAGCAGCCAAGATGGATGGCGGGCTAGCGGGCGAAGAAGGGAGCAGTTCTTC. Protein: CASSQDGWRASGRRREQFF.

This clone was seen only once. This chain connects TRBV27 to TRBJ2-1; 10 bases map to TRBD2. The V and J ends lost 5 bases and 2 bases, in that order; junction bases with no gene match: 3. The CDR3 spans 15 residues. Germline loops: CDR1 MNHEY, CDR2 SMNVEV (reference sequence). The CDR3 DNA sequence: TGTGCCAGCAGTCCTGGACTAGCGGCCTACAATGAGCAGTTCTTC. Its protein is CASSPGLAAYNEQFF.

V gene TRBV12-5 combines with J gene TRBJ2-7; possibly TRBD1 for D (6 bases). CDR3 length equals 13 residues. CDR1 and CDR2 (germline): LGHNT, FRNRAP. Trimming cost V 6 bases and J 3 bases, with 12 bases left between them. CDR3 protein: CASGTPGVYEQYF. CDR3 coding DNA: TGTGCTAGTGGCACCCCAGGGGTCTACGAGCAGTACTTC.

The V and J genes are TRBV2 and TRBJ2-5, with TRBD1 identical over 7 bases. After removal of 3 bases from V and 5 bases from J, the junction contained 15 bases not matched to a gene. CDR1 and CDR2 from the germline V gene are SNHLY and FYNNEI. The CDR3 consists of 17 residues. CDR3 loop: CASSESLDTGVGETQYF. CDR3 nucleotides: TGTGCCAGCAGTGAGTCCTTGGATACAGGGGTAGGGGAGACCCAGTACTTC.

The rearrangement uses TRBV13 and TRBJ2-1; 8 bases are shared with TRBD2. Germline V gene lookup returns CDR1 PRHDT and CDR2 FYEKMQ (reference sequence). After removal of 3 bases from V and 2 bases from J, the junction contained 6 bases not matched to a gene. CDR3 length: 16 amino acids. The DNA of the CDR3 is TGTGCCAGCAGCTTCCCGACTAGCGAGACCTACAATGAGCAGTTCTTC. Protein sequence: CASSFPTSETYNEQFF.

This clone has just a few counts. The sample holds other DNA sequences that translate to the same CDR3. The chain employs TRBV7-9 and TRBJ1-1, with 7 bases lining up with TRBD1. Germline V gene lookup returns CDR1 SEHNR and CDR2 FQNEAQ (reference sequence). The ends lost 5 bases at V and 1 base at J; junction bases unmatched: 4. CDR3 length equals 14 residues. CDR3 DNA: TGTGCCAGCAGCCGTGGGACAGCGAACACTGAAGCTTTCTTT. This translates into CASSRGTANTEAFF.

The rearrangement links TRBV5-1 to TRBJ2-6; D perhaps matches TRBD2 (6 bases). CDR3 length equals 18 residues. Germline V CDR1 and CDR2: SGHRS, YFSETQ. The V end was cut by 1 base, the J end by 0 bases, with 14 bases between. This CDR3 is CASSLRVGGSSGANVLTF. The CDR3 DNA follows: TGCGCCAGCAGCTTGCGGGTCGGGGGTAGCTCTGGGGCCAACGTCCTGACTTTC.

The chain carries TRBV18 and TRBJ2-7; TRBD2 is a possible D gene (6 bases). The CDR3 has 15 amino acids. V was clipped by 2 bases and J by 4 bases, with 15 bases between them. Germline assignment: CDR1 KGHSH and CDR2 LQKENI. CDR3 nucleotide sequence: TGTGCCAGCTCACCAGGGACTGTGGACGGATACGAGCAGTACTTC. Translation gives CASSPGTVDGYEQYF. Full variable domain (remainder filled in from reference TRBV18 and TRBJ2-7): NAGVMQNPRHLVRRRGQEARLRCSPMKGHSHVYWYRQLPEEGLKFMVYLQKENIIDESGMPKERFSAEFPKEGPSILRIQQVVRGDSAAYFCASSPGTVDGYEQYFGPGTRLTVT.

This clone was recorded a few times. The CDR3 DNA follows: TGTGCCAGCAGGGACAGGAACACCGGGGAGCTGTTTTTT. Translation: CASRDRNTGELFF. The genes are TRBV6-1 and TRBJ2-2, with D tentatively TRBD1 (6 bases). The CDR3 loop spans 13 amino acids. Deletions cut 6 bases from V and 1 base from J, with 6 bases between. CDR1 MNHNS and CDR2 SASEGT come from the germline V gene.

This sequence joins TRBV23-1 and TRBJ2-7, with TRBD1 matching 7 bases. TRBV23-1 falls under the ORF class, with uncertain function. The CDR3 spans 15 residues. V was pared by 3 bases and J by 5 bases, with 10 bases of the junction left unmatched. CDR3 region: CASSHAEQGCNEQYF. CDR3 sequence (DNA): TGCGCCAGCAGTCATGCGGAACAGGGGTGCAACGAGCAGTACTTC.

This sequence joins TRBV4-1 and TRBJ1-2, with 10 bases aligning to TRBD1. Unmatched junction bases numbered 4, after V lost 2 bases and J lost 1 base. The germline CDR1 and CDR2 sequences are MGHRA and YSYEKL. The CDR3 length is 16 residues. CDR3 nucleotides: TGCGCCAGCAGCCAACTGACAGGGGGCGATAACTATGGCTACACCTTC. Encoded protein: CASSQLTGGDNYGYTF.

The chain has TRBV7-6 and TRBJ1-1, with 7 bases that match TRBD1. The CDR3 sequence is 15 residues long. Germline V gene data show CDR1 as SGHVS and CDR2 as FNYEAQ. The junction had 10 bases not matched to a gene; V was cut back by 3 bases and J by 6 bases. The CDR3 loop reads CASSFGQDTFPEAFF. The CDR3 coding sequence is TGTGCCAGCAGCTTTGGACAGGATACCTTCCCTGAAGCTTTCTTT.